The 19 T cell receptor beta chains in this list originate from one sample, sequenced in a study of T cells in Graves' hyperthyroidism and ophthalmopathy (dated by TCRdb to about 2019). The method behind the library was multiplex PCR. Sequencer: Illumina HiSeq 2000. The TCR beta CDR3 regions were amplified from RNA transcripts. A first-round RT-PCR of the TCR CDR3 used the HTBI primer set with the Qiagen OneStep RT-PCR kit. The raw public reads went through TCRdb reprocessing: fastp at Q25, MiXCR clone calling, in-frame beta chains kept. Rows matching on CDR3 protein sequence are summarized as one entry with the most common DNA and genes. The sample table contains about 400,000 distinct CDR3 sequences; only one count was recorded for 14% to 15% of them. Of the sample, around a third falls within the top ten clones. Sequencing was performed on blood. Every receptor here comes from a woman in her twenties or thirties with Graves' hyperthyroidism.

This clonotype was seen at least ten times. V and J are TRBV20-1 and TRBJ2-5, with no clear D. This CDR3 contains 14 residues. V lost 4 bases, J lost 5 bases, and 17 bases lay in between. Germline lookup yields CDR1 DFQATT and CDR2 SNEGSKA (reference sequence). Here the CDR3 DNA reads TGCAGTGCTACAGAGGTAGTGAATAGCGAGACCCAGTACTTC. The encoded protein is CSATEVVNSETQYF.

The rearrangement links TRBV12-3 or TRBV12-4 to TRBJ1-2; 10 nucleotides align to TRBD1. Germline trimming cut 5 bases from V and 7 bases from J; bases unmatched to any gene: 7. The length of the CDR3 is 14 residues. The CDR3 sequence is CASSGDRGRGGYTF. In DNA, the CDR3 is TGTGCCAGCAGTGGGGACAGGGGCCGGGGTGGCTACACCTTC.

CDR3 nucleotides: TGTGCCTGGGAGCCTCCTAGCGGACCCACAGATACGCAGTATTTT. It is translated as CAWEPPSGPTDTQYF. This sequence joins TRBV30 and TRBJ2-3; 7 bases map to TRBD2. Germline V gives CDR1 GTSNPN, CDR2 SVGIG (reference sequence). This CDR3 has 15 amino acids. V trimming: 5 bases; J trimming: 2 bases; junction bases outside the gene matches: 10.

CDR3 amino acids: CASSLDWGGTYEQYF. The DNA of the CDR3 is TGTGCCAGCAGCTTAGATTGGGGCGGGACCTACGAGCAGTACTTC. This sequence joins TRBV11-2 and TRBJ2-7; possibly TRBD2 for D (6 bases). Germline V CDR1 and CDR2: SGHAT, FQNNGV. Between the trimmed V and J ends, which lost 0 bases and 2 bases, there was a span of 11 bases. The CDR3 is 15 amino acids.

This clonotype was observed at least ten times. V usage is TRBV15 and J usage is TRBJ2-5; D not resolved. The CDR3 totals 13 residues. Deletions cut 1 base from V and 1 base from J, with 4 bases between. Germline CDR1 and CDR2: LNHNV and YYDKDF (reference sequence). Here the CDR3 DNA reads TGTGCCACCAGCAGAGTCCTCCAAGAGACCCAGTACTTC. Encoded protein: CATSRVLQETQYF.

V gene TRBV4-1 combines with J gene TRBJ2-3; 11 nucleotides match TRBD2. V was pared by 4 bases and J by 5 bases, with 8 bases of the junction left unmatched. Germline V gives CDR1 MGHRA, CDR2 YSYEKL. This CDR3 contains 16 residues. CDR3 sequence (DNA): TGCGCCAGCAGCCCGACCCTAGCGGGAGGTGGAGATACGCAGTATTTT. Residues: CASSPTLAGGGDTQYF.

This clonotype was counted ten times or more. The gene calls are TRBV6-5 and TRBJ2-7; TRBD2 might be the D (5 bases). The CDR3 sequence is 17 residues long. V shed 2 bases and J shed 2 bases, with 19 bases lying between them. CDR1 is MNHEY, CDR2 SVGAGI, per germline. The DNA of the CDR3 is TGTGCCAGCAGTTACGGACGAAGACGGGATCGGACCTACGAGCAGTACTTC. Amino acid sequence: CASSYGRRRDRTYEQYF.

This clonotype was seen ten or more times. One junction end disagrees with the germline gene, perhaps due to a read error. The CDR3 DNA sequence: TGTGCCAGCAGCATCAGATGGGATGAAACCACAGATACGCAATATTTT. Residues: CASSIRWDETTDTQYF. The V and J genes are TRBV25-1 and TRBJ2-3, with D unclear. CDR3 length: 16 residues. Germline loops: CDR1 MGHDK, CDR2 SYGVNS.

This clonotype was seen at least ten times. The V and J genes are TRBV7-2 and TRBJ2-7; 13 positions match TRBD2. Germline V gene data show CDR1 as SGHTA and CDR2 as FQGNSA. The CDR3 extends over 16 amino acids. V dropped 5 bases and J dropped 3; count of bases not matched to a gene: 7. CDR3 region: CASSRTSGGGDYEQYF. In nucleotides, the CDR3 is TGTGCCAGCAGCCGGACTAGCGGGGGTGGCGACTACGAGCAGTACTTC.

This clonotype was seen ten or more times. The chain recombines TRBV12-3 or TRBV12-4 with TRBJ2-1; 7 nucleotides agree with TRBD1. The CDR3 extends over 14 amino acids. The ends lost 4 bases at V and 4 bases at J; junction bases unmatched: 4. The CDR3 nucleotides are TGTGCCAGCAGTTCCGGACAGGTATACAATGAGCAGTTCTTC. This encodes CASSSGQVYNEQFF.

This clonotype was detected ten times or more. The V call is TRBV2, the J call TRBJ2-5, with TRBD1 matching over 7 bases. V trimming: 6 bases; J trimming: 1 base; junction bases outside the gene matches: 5. This CDR3 spans 14 amino acids. CDR1 SNHLY and CDR2 FYNNEI come from the germline V gene. CDR3: CASSLTGIQETQYF. The CDR3 region has the DNA TGTGCCAGCAGCTTGACAGGGATCCAAGAGACCCAGTACTTC.

About this clonotype: This clone may be a read error of a much larger clone one base away. V is TRBV27 and J is TRBJ1-1; possible D gene TRBD1, 6 bases. This CDR3 comprises 12 residues. Germline values: CDR1 MNHEY, CDR2 SMNVEV (reference sequence). CDR3 DNA: TGTGCCAGCAGACTAGGACAGACTGAAGCTCTCTTT. This sequence encodes CASRLGQTEALF.

This clonotype showed up many times. The V call is TRBV5-1, the J call TRBJ2-1, with 8 bases aligning to TRBD2. The CDR3 extends over 15 amino acids. V was clipped by 0 bases and J by 9 bases; unmatched bases: 8. CDR1 and CDR2 from the germline V gene are SGHRS and YFSETQ. In DNA form, the CDR3 reads TGCGCCAGCAGCTTGGAAGCGGGAGTAGGCGGTGAGCAGTTCTTC. Translation: CASSLEAGVGGEQFF.

This clonotype was detected many times. The chain uses TRBV7-9 and TRBJ2-5; the match to TRBD2 covers 10 bases. CDR1 SEHNR and CDR2 FQNEAQ come from the germline V gene (reference sequence). The trim removed 4 bases at V and 5 bases at J, leaving 4 bases unmatched. The CDR3 length is 14 residues. The CDR3 bases are TGTGCCAGCAGCTCTAGCGGGAGCGCGGAGACCCAGTACTTC. Encoded protein: CASSSSGSAETQYF.

This clonotype occurred a few times. The chain recombines TRBV3-1 with TRBJ2-7; D may be TRBD2 (5 bases). The V gene lost 1 base and the J gene lost 5 bases, with 9 bases spanning the gap. The CDR3 is 13 residues long. Germline V gene lookup returns CDR1 LGHDT and CDR2 YNNKEL (reference sequence). The chain's CDR3 is CASSQAGGDEQYF. For the CDR3, the DNA is TGTGCCAGCAGCCAAGCCGGAGGAGACGAGCAGTACTTC.

In this sample, this clonotype turned up many times. The chain recombines TRBV28 with TRBJ2-1; D is possibly TRBD2 (5 bases). Per the germline V gene, CDR1 is MDHEN and CDR2 is SYDVKM. This CDR3 region has 13 residues. Between the trimmed V and J ends, which lost 3 bases and 7 bases, there was a span of 10 bases. CDR3 DNA: TGTGCCAGCAGTTTGCTTACTAGGAATGAGCAGTTCTTC. Amino acid sequence: CASSLLTRNEQFF.

Ten or more counts support this clonotype. The gene calls are TRBV18 and TRBJ2-7; possibly TRBD1 or TRBD2 for D (5 bases each). This CDR3 region has 15 residues. Looked up from germline, CDR1 is KGHSH and CDR2 is LQKENI. V lost 2 bases and J lost 4, with 15 bases in between. The DNA for the CDR3 is TGTGCCAGCTCACCAGACGGGACCGGACAATACGAGCAGTACTTC. It yields the protein CASSPDGTGQYEQYF.

This clonotype was picked up many times. DNA of the CDR3: TGTGCCAGCAGCTTAGTCGGGAGGGCCCTCGGGGAGCAGTACTTC. It encodes CASSLVGRALGEQYF. This chain links TRBV7-2 with TRBJ2-7, with 8 bases matching TRBD2. The CDR3 sequence is 15 residues long. The V gene end was trimmed by 1 base and the J gene end by 7 bases; junction bases not matched to a gene: 9. CDR1 is SGHTA, CDR2 FQGNSA, per germline.

Concerning this clonotype itself: A much larger clone is a single base away; this may be a read error. The CDR3 coding sequence is TGTGCCAGCAGCCATGGGACAGGCCTCGAGGGCGGGGTGCTGTTTTTT. As protein: CASSHGTGLEGGVLFF. The chain carries TRBV3-1 and TRBJ2-2; 8 bases are a match to TRBD1. The germline V gene encodes CDR1 LGHDT and CDR2 YNNKEL (reference sequence). The CDR3 has 16 amino acids.